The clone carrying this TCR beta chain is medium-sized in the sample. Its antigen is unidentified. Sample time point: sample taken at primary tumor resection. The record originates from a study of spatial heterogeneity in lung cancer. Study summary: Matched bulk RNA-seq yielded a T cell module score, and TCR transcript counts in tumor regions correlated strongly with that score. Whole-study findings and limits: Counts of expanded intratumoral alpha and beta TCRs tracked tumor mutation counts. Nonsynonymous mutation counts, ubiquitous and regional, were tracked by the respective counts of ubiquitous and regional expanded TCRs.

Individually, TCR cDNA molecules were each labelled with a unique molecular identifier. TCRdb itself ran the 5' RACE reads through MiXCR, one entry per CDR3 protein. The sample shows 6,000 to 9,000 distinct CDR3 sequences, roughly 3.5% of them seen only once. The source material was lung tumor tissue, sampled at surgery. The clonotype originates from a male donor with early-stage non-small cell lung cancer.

The CDR3 coding sequence is TGTGCCAGCACCCAGGGAGGGGGTCAGCCCCAGCATTTT. Translation: CASTQGGGQPQHF. The gene calls are TRBV12-3 or TRBV12-4 and TRBJ1-5; the D gene is possibly TRBD1 (6 bases). This CDR3 is built from 13 residues. The V end was cut by 7 bases, the J end by 6 bases, with 13 bases between.